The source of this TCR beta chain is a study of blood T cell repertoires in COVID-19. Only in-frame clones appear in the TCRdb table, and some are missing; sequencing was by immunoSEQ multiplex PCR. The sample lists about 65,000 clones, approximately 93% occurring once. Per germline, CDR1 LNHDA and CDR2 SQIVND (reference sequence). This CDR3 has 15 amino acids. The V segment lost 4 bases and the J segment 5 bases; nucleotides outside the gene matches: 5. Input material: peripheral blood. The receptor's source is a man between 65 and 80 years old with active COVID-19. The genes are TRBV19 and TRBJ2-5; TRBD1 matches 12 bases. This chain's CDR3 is CASSTGTGGGETQYF. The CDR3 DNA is TGTGCCAGTAGTACCGGGACAGGGGGCGGGGAGACCCAGTACTTC.